The present entry profiles one T cell receptor (beta chain) with its context. Germline values: CDR1 PRHDT, CDR2 FYEKMQ (reference sequence). This CDR3 is built from 16 residues. V was shortened by 4 bases and J by 6 bases, with 21 bases between the two germline ends. This record belongs to a study of shared clonotypes between healthy human individuals. The protocol was immunoSEQ multiplex PCR, while the TCRdb copy is restricted to in-frame clones and leaves out a portion. The sample contains roughly 1,500,000 clones, approximately 98% of which appear only once. Sample: naive CD4+ T cells sorted from blood. Subset meaning: CD45RA+ positively selected. The chain employs TRBV13 and TRBJ1-2; TRBD1 is a possible D gene (5 bases). The sequence came from a man aged 25 to 45 in good health. CDR3 nucleotides: TGTGCCAGCAGCTCTACCAACTGGGGCATGTCCAATGGCTACACCTTC. Its translation: CASSSTNWGMSNGYTF.